Presented here are 19 T cell receptor beta chains from one specimen sequenced in a study of T cell responses to AZD1222 COVID-19 vaccine. The protocol was immunoSEQ multiplex PCR, while the TCRdb copy is restricted to in-frame clones and leaves out a portion. The sample shows about 180,000 clones, more than 90% of them seen only once. Here the sequenced sample was peripheral blood, taken on day 0 of AZD1222 vaccination. The receptors come from an adult in good health.

This chain joins TRBV18 and TRBJ1-1, with 8 bases aligning to TRBD1. From germline, CDR1 is KGHSH and CDR2 LQKENI. J was trimmed by 3 bases and V by 2 bases; bases with no gene match: 2. The CDR3 runs 14 residues. CDR3 coding DNA: TGTGCCAGCTCACCAACAGGGGGAGACACTGAAGCTTTCTTT. It codes for CASSPTGGDTEAFF.

On this clone itself: Distinct nucleotide sequences in the sample also encode this CDR3. The rearrangement uses TRBV10-3 and TRBJ2-7; D remains ambiguous. Trimming pared 2 bases from V and 3 bases from J, leaving 5 bases between. Germline V gene data show CDR1 as ENHRY and CDR2 as SYGVKD. This CDR3 has 12 amino acids. The CDR3 DNA reads as TGTGCCATCAGTGAGGGTAGCTACGAGCAGTACTTC. Protein: CAISEGSYEQYF.

The V and J genes are TRBV4-2 and TRBJ2-1; TRBD2 aligns across 11 bases. The CDR3 is 18 amino acids. With V trimmed by 1 base and J by 0 bases, 5 bases remained unmatched. Germline assignment: CDR1 LGHNA and CDR2 YNFKEQ. CDR3 nucleotides: TGTGCCAGCAGCCAAGGACTAGCGGGGACCCTCTCCTACAATGAGCAGTTCTTC. It encodes CASSQGLAGTLSYNEQFF.

The chain joins TRBV4-2 to TRBJ2-3; perhaps TRBD2 as D (5 bases). Germline CDR1 LGHNA, CDR2 YNFKEQ. CDR3 length: 18 residues. Trimming took 3 bases from V and 0 from J, leaving 19 bases between them. Here the CDR3 reads CASSHRGYNDPSTDTQYF. The CDR3, as DNA: TGTGCCAGCAGCCACCGGGGTTACAACGACCCTAGCACAGATACGCAGTATTTT.

This clone was seen only once. One junction end disagrees with the germline gene, perhaps due to a read error. The rearrangement links TRBV6-5 to TRBJ2-2, with TRBD2 as a possible D gene (6 bases). The germline V gene has CDR1 MNHEY and CDR2 SVGAGI. CDR3 length: 14 amino acids. For the CDR3, the DNA is TGTGCCAGCACCCTTCTAGCGAATACCGGGGAGCTGTTTTTT. It translates to CASTLLANTGELFF.

J is TRBJ1-5 and V is TRBV3-1 (or the pseudogene TRBV3-2); TRBD1 is a possible D gene (6 bases). Deletions cut 0 bases from V and 5 bases from J, with 11 bases between. The length of the CDR3 is 15 residues. CDR1 LGHDT and CDR2 YNNKEL come from the germline V gene (reference sequence). DNA for the CDR3: TGTGCCAGCAGCCAAGACAGGGGCTCTCATCAGCCCCAGCATTTT. Translation gives CASSQDRGSHQPQHF.

This clone was counted between two and nine times. The V gene is TRBV10-3, the J gene TRBJ1-2; 7 nucleotides align to TRBD1. V was pared by 6 bases and J by 5 bases, with 9 bases of the junction left unmatched. Per germline, CDR1 ENHRY and CDR2 SYGVKD. The CDR3 spans 14 residues. CDR3 residues: CAIRGDRNPYGYTF. DNA of the CDR3: TGTGCCATCAGGGGGGACAGAAACCCTTATGGCTACACCTTC.

The chain recombines TRBV7-2 with TRBJ2-6; no clear D. The V gene's germline CDR1 is SGHTA and CDR2 FQGNSA. V was shortened by 0 bases and J by 1 base, with 4 bases between the two germline ends. This CDR3 contains 15 residues. This chain's CDR3 is CASSLARSGANVLTF. The CDR3 DNA reads as TGTGCCAGCAGCTTAGCACGTTCTGGGGCCAACGTCCTGACTTTC.

The V gene is TRBV12-5, the J gene TRBJ1-3, with unresolved D. The CDR3 totals 15 residues. Germline V gene data show CDR1 as LGHNT and CDR2 as FRNRAP. V dropped 6 bases and J dropped 4 bases, with 16 bases sitting between them. CDR3 in amino acids: CASGRERAFGNTIYF. DNA for the CDR3: TGTGCTAGTGGCCGGGAGCGGGCATTCGGAAACACCATATATTTT. The whole variable domain, filled in from reference TRBV12-5 and TRBJ1-3, reads DARVTQTPRHKVTEMGQEVTMRCQPILGHNTVFWYRQTMMQGLELLAYFRNRAPLDDSGMPKDRFSAEMPDATLATLKIQPSEPRDSAVYFCASGRERAFGNTIYFGEGSWLTVV.

The rearrangement uses TRBV2 and TRBJ2-7, with a weak D call TRBD1 (5 bases). V lost 8 bases and J lost 1, with 15 bases in between. Germline V lookup: CDR1 SNHLY, CDR2 FYNNEI. CDR3 size: 14 residues. CDR3 nucleotides: TGTGCCAGCTTAACAGGAACCTCGTCCTACGAGCAGTACTTC. Protein product: CASLTGTSSYEQYF.

The chain is built from TRBV28 and TRBJ1-2, with 7 nucleotides matching TRBD1. The length of the CDR3 is 14 residues. V was pared by 7 bases and J by 5 bases, with 10 bases of the junction left unmatched. Germline-derived CDR1 and CDR2 are MDHEN and SYDVKM. The CDR3 nucleotides read TGTGCCAGCATTCGTCAGGGGGGTGGGTATGGCTACACCTTC. This sequence encodes CASIRQGGGYGYTF.

The V call is TRBV6-6, the J call TRBJ2-2; 10 positions agree with TRBD1. This CDR3 spans 13 amino acids. With 7 bases clipped from V and 6 bases from J, the junction kept 2 bases outside the gene matches. Germline V gene sequence: CDR1 MNHNY, CDR2 SVGAGI (reference sequence). CDR3 in DNA: TGTGCCAGCATGGACAGGGGGGCCGGGGAGCTGTTTTTT. It translates to CASMDRGAGELFF.

This clone was recorded only once. The chain joins TRBV6-5 to TRBJ1-2; D possibly corresponds to TRBD1 (5 bases). This CDR3 has 16 residues. The germline V gene encodes CDR1 MNHEY and CDR2 SVGAGI. V was shortened by 2 bases and J by 5 bases, with 18 bases between the two germline ends. The CDR3 DNA reads as TGTGCCAGCAGTTACGGCGGGCCGGGGGGGAAGTATGGCTACACCTTC. Protein product: CASSYGGPGGKYGYTF.

V usage is TRBV5-1 and J usage is TRBJ2-1; 11 bases map to TRBD2. The CDR3 sequence is 15 residues long. After removal of 3 bases from V and 9 bases from J, the junction contained 8 bases not matched to a gene. Germline V CDR1 and CDR2: SGHRS, YFSETQ. The CDR3 here is CASSSTGTSGGEQFF. DNA of the CDR3: TGCGCCAGCAGCTCGACCGGGACTAGCGGTGGTGAGCAGTTCTTC. The complete variable domain, with remaining parts taken from reference TRBV5-1 and TRBJ2-1, reads KAGVTQTPRYLIKTRGQQVTLSCSPISGHRSVSWYQQTPGQGLQFLFEYFSETQRNKGNFPGRFSGRQFSNSRSEMNVSTLELGDSALYLCASSSTGTSGGEQFFGPGTRLTVL.

The chain is built from TRBV12-3 or TRBV12-4 and TRBJ1-5; 7 bases are a match to TRBD1. The CDR3 covers 13 residues. V lost 4 bases and J lost 7; bases outside the gene matches: 4. The CDR3 nucleotides read TGTGCCAGCAGTTCCGACAGGGCACAGCCCCAGCATTTT. Protein product: CASSSDRAQPQHF.

The J gene is TRBJ2-5, the V gene TRBV5-6; 9 bases are shared with TRBD1. The germline V gene encodes CDR1 SGHDT and CDR2 YYEEEE. The CDR3 is made up of 16 amino acids. V was pared by 1 base and J by 3 bases, with 7 bases of the junction left unmatched. The CDR3 sequence: CASSLTLQGAEETQYF. In DNA form, the CDR3 reads TGTGCCAGCAGCTTGACGCTACAGGGGGCGGAAGAGACCCAGTACTTC.

This rearrangement joins TRBV28 to TRBJ1-1; a possible D gene is TRBD1 (5 bases). The CDR3 runs 15 residues. Trimming cost V 6 bases and J 5 bases, with 19 bases left between them. Germline V gene sequence: CDR1 MDHEN, CDR2 SYDVKM. CDR3 protein: CASSTDAGRGTEAFF. The CDR3 bases are TGTGCCAGCAGCACCGATGCGGGGAGGGGAACTGAAGCTTTCTTT.

The rearrangement links TRBV6-5 to TRBJ1-2; D ambiguous. The CDR3 is 15 amino acids. The ends were cut back, 0 bases at V and 6 bases at J, with 14 bases in the middle. Germline V gene lookup returns CDR1 MNHEY and CDR2 SVGAGI. CDR3 coding DNA: TGTGCCAGCAGTTACTCGTCACCCGCGCCGGATGGCTACACCTTC. As protein: CASSYSSPAPDGYTF.

V is TRBV11-2 and J is TRBJ2-7; unclear D gene. This CDR3 has 15 residues. Germline V gene lookup returns CDR1 SGHAT and CDR2 FQNNGV. V was cut by 0 bases and J by 0 bases, with 9 bases left in between. The CDR3 DNA follows: TGTGCCAGCAGCTTAGAGGCAGAGAGCTCCTACGAGCAGTACTTC. It is translated as CASSLEAESSYEQYF.